The 20 T cell receptor beta chains given below trace back to one sample, sequenced in a study of identical twins. TCRdb independently ran MiXCR on the 5' RACE reads; one entry per CDR3 protein. The sample carries 600,000 to 850,000 distinct CDR3 sequences, over 15% recorded once. These data also formed part of another study, on T cells expressing NK-cell markers.

Sample: PBMCs. The receptors were sampled from a woman between 18 and 29 years old in good health.

This sequence joins TRBV6-5 and TRBJ1-5; a weak D match, TRBD1 (5 bases). CDR1 MNHEY and CDR2 SVGAGI come from the germline V gene. The CDR3 loop spans 14 amino acids. The ends were cut back, 6 bases at V and 8 bases at J, with 17 bases in the middle. Here the CDR3 reads CASSLTGGGEPQHF. The CDR3 DNA sequence: TGTGCCAGCAGCTTAACGGGGGGTGGGGAGCCCCAGCATTTT.

The chain recombines TRBV20-1 with TRBJ2-7; TRBD1 agrees at 10 bases. V shed 2 bases and J 6 bases; nucleotides not matched to a gene: 13. The CDR3 runs to 16 residues. The germline V gene encodes CDR1 DFQATT and CDR2 SNEGSKA (reference sequence). Written as DNA, the CDR3 is TGCAGTGCTAGACCGCACTCCGGGACAGGGGATCTCGAGCAGTACTTC. Translation gives CSARPHSGTGDLEQYF.

This clonotype was seen many times. V is TRBV6-1 and J is TRBJ2-1, with 14 bases identical to TRBD2. The CDR3 is 15 amino acids. The germline V gene has CDR1 MNHNS and CDR2 SASEGT. V lost 6 bases, J lost 7 bases, and 5 bases stayed unmatched. Written as DNA, the CDR3 is TGTGCCAGCAGACCTCGACTAGCGGGAGGGAATGAGCAGTTCTTC. Protein: CASRPRLAGGNEQFF.

The chain joins TRBV12-3 or TRBV12-4 to TRBJ2-2; D is perhaps TRBD1 (7 bases). The CDR3 contains 15 residues. The V and J ends lost 5 bases and 4 bases respectively, with 14 bases between them. This chain's CDR3 is CASSPGDRSTGELFF. In DNA form, the CDR3 reads TGTGCCAGCAGTCCGGGGGACAGATCCACCGGGGAGCTGTTTTTT.

The table lists this clonotype with a few counts. The rearrangement links TRBV29-1 to TRBJ2-3; a weak D match, TRBD1 (5 bases). CDR1 SQVTM and CDR2 ANQGSEA come from the germline V gene. The CDR3 runs to 13 residues. V was shortened by 4 bases and J by 2 bases, with 10 bases between the two germline ends. CDR3 in amino acids: CSVAGLYTDTQYF. CDR3 in DNA: TGCAGCGTTGCAGGGTTATACACAGATACGCAGTATTTT.

This clonotype was observed a handful of times. The chain is built from TRBV5-1 and TRBJ2-5, with 9 nucleotides matching TRBD2. This CDR3 has 15 amino acids. Trimming took 4 bases from V and 0 from J; bases not matched to a gene: 4. The germline gives CDR1 SGHRS, CDR2 YFSETQ. The CDR3 sequence: CASSDASGDQETQYF. CDR3 sequence (DNA): TGCGCCAGCAGCGATGCTAGCGGGGACCAAGAGACCCAGTACTTC.

This clonotype was counted a few times. This rearrangement joins TRBV10-3 to TRBJ2-7; D uncertain. Trimming shortened V by 1 base and J by 5 bases, and 9 bases separated the two germline ends. The CDR3 spans 13 residues. Per the germline V gene, CDR1 is ENHRY and CDR2 is SYGVKD. The CDR3 is CAISEYPADEQYF. CDR3 nucleotides: TGTGCCATCAGTGAGTATCCGGCCGACGAGCAGTACTTC.

The rearrangement uses TRBV11-3 and TRBJ1-2, with D unclear. The CDR3 is made up of 13 amino acids. V lost 8 bases and J 8 bases, leaving 18 bases between the germline ends. Per the germline V gene, CDR1 is SGHNT and CDR2 is YENEEA. CDR3 sequence (DNA): TGTGCCAGCTCGCGGTCCTCTGTGTCGGGCTACACCTTC. Translating gives CASSRSSVSGYTF.

This clonotype came up many times. This CDR3 reads CASSFSRVSYEQYF. The DNA of the CDR3 is TGTGCCAGCAGCTTTTCCAGGGTTTCCTACGAGCAGTACTTC. The chain is built from TRBV7-2 and TRBJ2-7, with a possible D match to TRBD1 (5 bases). CDR1 SGHTA and CDR2 FQGNSA come from the germline V gene. The ends were cut back, 3 bases at V and 1 base at J, with 10 bases in the middle. The CDR3 is made up of 14 amino acids.

The chain joins TRBV7-2 to TRBJ1-3; D gene uncertain. There are 14 residues in the CDR3. The V gene's germline CDR1 is SGHTA and CDR2 FQGNSA. Trimming removed 5 bases from V and 3 bases from J, with 11 bases in between. Here the CDR3 DNA reads TGTGCCAGCAGCCCTAGGGCAGTTGGAAACACCATATATTTT. Its protein product is CASSPRAVGNTIYF.

This clonotype has just a few counts. V and J are TRBV20-1 and TRBJ2-1; D gene unclear. V gave up 3 bases and J gave up 0 bases, with 15 bases separating them. Germline V gene data show CDR1 as DFQATT and CDR2 as SNEGSKA (reference sequence). The CDR3 has 16 amino acids. The CDR3 region is CSARVFAAVSYNEQFF. For the CDR3, the DNA is TGCAGTGCTAGGGTCTTCGCGGCGGTCTCCTACAATGAGCAGTTCTTC.

This clonotype has just a few counts. This rearrangement joins TRBV20-1 to TRBJ1-6; D unresolved. Trimming shortened V by 2 bases and J by 10 bases, and 12 bases separated the two germline ends. Germline CDR1 is DFQATT and CDR2 is SNEGSKA (reference sequence). The CDR3 length is 13 residues. The CDR3 DNA is TGCAGTGCTAGACCCTTTGAGGAGTCACCCCTCCACTTT. It encodes CSARPFEESPLHF.

This chain uses TRBV12-3 or TRBV12-4 with TRBJ1-1; perhaps TRBD1 as D (5 bases). The CDR3 loop spans 11 amino acids. V was trimmed by 5 bases and J by 10 bases, leaving 11 bases between them. In DNA, the CDR3 is TGTGCCAGCAGTAAGCTCGGGGGAGCTTTCTTT. Its translation is CASSKLGGAFF.

V usage is TRBV5-1 and J usage is TRBJ1-1; unclear D gene. Per the germline V gene, CDR1 is SGHRS and CDR2 is YFSETQ. Trimming removed 0 bases at V and 9 bases at J, with 15 bases between. CDR3 length: 14 amino acids. The DNA for the CDR3 is TGCGCCAGCAGCTTGGATGACGGAGTTGGGAAAGCTTTCTTT. Protein: CASSLDDGVGKAFF.

This clonotype was seen at least ten times. V usage is TRBV20-1 and J usage is TRBJ2-7, with D unclear. The CDR3 spans 12 residues. Germline CDR1 reads DFQATT; CDR2 reads SNEGSKA (reference sequence). V lost 4 bases and J 5 bases, leaving 12 bases between the germline ends. DNA for the CDR3: TGCAGTGCTATGACGGTTCCCCACGAGCAGTACTTC. Amino acids: CSAMTVPHEQYF.

The sample holds a few counts of this clonotype. The CDR3 DNA reads TGTGCCAGCAAGCGAGATCTCTCCGGCCCCTACGAGCAGTACTTC. Protein: CASKRDLSGPYEQYF. The chain links TRBV6-1 to TRBJ2-7; no clear D gene. The V end was cut by 7 bases, the J end by 2 bases, with 18 bases between. Per germline, CDR1 MNHNS and CDR2 SASEGT. The CDR3 is 15 residues long.

This clonotype was observed a few times. The rearrangement links TRBV25-1 to TRBJ2-1; the D gene is possibly TRBD2 (7 bases). Germline V lookup: CDR1 MGHDK, CDR2 SYGVNS. V lost 4 bases and J lost 4, with 14 bases in between. The length of the CDR3 is 15 residues. Here the CDR3 reads CASSGGRGMYNEQFF. The CDR3 DNA follows: TGTGCCAGCAGTGGAGGGAGGGGGATGTACAATGAGCAGTTCTTC.

In this sample, this clonotype turned up a few times. The rearrangement joins TRBV20-1 to TRBJ2-5; D might be TRBD2 (6 bases). There are 14 residues in the CDR3. V lost 6 bases, J lost 4 bases, and 18 bases lay in between. CDR1 is DFQATT, CDR2 SNEGSKA, per germline (reference sequence). The CDR3 protein is CSARGEGSTETQYF. The CDR3 nucleotides are TGCAGTGCGCGGGGAGAGGGCTCCACAGAGACCCAGTACTTC.

This clonotype was seen a few times. V and J are TRBV7-9 and TRBJ1-1; no definite D call. This CDR3 contains 15 residues. Germline V lookup: CDR1 SEHNR, CDR2 FQNEAQ (reference sequence). V lost 7 bases and J 1 base, leaving 16 bases between the germline ends. The chain's CDR3 is CASNQPHPPNTEAFF. DNA of the CDR3: TGTGCCAGCAACCAACCGCATCCCCCGAACACTGAAGCTTTCTTT.

The chain has TRBV5-1 and TRBJ2-3; D not certain. V lost 1 base and J 2 bases, leaving 11 bases between the germline ends. Germline V gives CDR1 SGHRS, CDR2 YFSETQ. The CDR3 has 15 amino acids. The CDR3 here is CASSLRAGDTDTQYF. DNA of the CDR3: TGCGCCAGCAGCTTGAGGGCAGGCGACACAGATACGCAGTATTTT.